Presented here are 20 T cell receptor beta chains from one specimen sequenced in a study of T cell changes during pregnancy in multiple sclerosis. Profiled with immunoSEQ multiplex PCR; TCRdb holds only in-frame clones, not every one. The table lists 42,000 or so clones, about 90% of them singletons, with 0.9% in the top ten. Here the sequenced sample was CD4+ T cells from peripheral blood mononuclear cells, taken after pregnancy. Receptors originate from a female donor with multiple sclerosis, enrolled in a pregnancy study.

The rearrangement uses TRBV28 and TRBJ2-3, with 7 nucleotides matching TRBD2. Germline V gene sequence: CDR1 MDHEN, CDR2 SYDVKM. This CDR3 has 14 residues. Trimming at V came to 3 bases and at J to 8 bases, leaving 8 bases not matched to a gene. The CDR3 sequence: CASSFRGGSATQYF. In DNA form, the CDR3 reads TGTGCCAGCAGTTTTCGCGGGGGAAGTGCTACGCAGTATTTT.

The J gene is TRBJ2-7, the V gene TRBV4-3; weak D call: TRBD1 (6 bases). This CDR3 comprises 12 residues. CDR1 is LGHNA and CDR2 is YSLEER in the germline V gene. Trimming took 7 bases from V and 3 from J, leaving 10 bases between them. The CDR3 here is CASTQGFYEQYF. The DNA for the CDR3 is TGCGCCAGCACTCAGGGGTTCTACGAGCAGTACTTC.

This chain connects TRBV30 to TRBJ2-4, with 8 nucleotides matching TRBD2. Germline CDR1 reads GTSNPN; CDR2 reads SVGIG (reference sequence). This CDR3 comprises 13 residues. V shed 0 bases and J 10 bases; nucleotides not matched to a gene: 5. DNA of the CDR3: TGTGCCTGGAGTGTACTGGCTAGCGGGATTCAGTACTTC. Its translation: CAWSVLASGIQYF.

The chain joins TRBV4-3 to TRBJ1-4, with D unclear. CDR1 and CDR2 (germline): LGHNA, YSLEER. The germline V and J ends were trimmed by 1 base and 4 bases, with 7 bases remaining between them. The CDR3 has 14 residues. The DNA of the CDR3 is TGCGCCAGCAGCCAAGGACGGAGTAATGAAAAACTGTTTTTT. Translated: CASSQGRSNEKLFF.

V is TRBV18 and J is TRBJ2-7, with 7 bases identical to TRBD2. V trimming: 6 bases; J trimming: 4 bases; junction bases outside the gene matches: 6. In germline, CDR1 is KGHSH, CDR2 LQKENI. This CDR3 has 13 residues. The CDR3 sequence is CASSRLAGYEQYF. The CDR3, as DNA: TGTGCCAGCTCTCGACTAGCCGGTTACGAGCAGTACTTC.

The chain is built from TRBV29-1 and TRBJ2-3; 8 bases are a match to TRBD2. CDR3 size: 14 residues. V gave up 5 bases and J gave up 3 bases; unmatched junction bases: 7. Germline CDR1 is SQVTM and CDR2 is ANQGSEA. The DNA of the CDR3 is TGCAGCGTTCTATCGGGGGGGCCGACAGATACGCAGTATTTT. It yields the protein CSVLSGGPTDTQYF.

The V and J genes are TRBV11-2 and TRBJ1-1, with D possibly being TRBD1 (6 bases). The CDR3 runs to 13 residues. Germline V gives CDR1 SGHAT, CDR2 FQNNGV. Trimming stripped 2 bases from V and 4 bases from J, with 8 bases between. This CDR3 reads CASSLFRGTEAFF. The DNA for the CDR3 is TGTGCCAGCAGCTTATTCAGGGGCACTGAAGCTTTCTTT.

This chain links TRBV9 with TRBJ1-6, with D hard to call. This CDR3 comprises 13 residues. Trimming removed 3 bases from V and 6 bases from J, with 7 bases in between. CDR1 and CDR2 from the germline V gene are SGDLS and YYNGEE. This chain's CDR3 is CASSAIINSPLHF. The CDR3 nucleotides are TGTGCCAGCAGCGCCATCATTAATTCACCCCTCCACTTT.

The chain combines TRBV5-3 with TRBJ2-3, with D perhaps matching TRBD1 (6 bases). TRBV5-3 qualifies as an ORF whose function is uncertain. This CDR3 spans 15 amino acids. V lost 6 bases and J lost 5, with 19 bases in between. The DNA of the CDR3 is TGTGCCAGAACTACGAAGGGGGTCCTTGGAGATACGCAGTATTTT. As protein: CARTTKGVLGDTQYF.

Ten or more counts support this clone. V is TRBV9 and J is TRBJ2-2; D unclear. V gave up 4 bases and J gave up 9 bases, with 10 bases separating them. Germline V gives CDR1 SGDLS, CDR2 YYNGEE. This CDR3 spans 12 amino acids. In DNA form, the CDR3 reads TGTGCCAGCAGCCCCCTTAGCAGGGAGCTGTTTTTT. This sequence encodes CASSPLSRELFF.

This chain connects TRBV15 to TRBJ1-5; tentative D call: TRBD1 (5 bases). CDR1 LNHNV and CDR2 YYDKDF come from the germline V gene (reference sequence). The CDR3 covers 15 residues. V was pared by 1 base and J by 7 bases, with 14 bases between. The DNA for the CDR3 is TGTGCCACCAGCAGAGTTGGGGGGGGAGCCCAGCCCCAGCATTTT. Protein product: CATSRVGGGAQPQHF.

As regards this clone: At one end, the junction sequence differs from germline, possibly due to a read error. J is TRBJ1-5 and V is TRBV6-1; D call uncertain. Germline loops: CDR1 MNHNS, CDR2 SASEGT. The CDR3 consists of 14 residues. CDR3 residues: CASREGDKNQPQHF. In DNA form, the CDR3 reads TGTGCCAGCAGAGAAGGCGACAAGAATCAGCCCCAGCATTTT.

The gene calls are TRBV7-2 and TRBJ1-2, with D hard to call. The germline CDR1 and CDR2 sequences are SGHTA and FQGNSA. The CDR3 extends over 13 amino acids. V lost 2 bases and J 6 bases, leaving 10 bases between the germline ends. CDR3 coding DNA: TGTGCCAGCAGCTTATGGGGAGGCCATGGCTACACCTTC. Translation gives CASSLWGGHGYTF.

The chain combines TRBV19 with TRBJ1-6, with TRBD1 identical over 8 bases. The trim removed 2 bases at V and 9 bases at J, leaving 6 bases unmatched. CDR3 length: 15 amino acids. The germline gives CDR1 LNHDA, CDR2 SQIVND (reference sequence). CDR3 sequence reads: CASSILPTGVSPLHF. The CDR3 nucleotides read TGTGCCAGTAGTATATTGCCGACAGGGGTTTCACCCCTCCACTTT.

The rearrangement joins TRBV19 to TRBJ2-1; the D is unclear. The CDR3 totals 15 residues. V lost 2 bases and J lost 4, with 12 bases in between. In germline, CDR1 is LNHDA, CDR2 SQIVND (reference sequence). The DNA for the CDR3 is TGTGCCAGTAGTATAAGGCGGCAGTCTTACAATGAGCAGTTCTTC. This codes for CASSIRRQSYNEQFF.

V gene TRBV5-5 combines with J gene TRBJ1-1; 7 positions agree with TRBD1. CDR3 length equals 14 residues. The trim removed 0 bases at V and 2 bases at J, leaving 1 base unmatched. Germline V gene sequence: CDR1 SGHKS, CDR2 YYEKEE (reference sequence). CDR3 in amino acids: CASSLEGGNTEAFF. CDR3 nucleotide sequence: TGTGCCAGCAGCTTGGAAGGGGGCAACACTGAAGCTTTCTTT.

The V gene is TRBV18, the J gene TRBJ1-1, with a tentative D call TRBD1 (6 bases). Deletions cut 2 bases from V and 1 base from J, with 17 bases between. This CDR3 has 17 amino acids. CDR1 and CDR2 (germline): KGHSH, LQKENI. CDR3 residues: CASSPFGTLFKNTEAFF. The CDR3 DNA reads TGTGCCAGCTCACCATTCGGGACACTTTTCAAGAACACTGAAGCTTTCTTT.

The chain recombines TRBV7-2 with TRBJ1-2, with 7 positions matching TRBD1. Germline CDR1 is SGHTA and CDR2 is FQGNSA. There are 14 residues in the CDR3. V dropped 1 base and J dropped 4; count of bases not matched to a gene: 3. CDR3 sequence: CASSLGAGGYGYTF. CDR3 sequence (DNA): TGTGCCAGCAGCTTAGGCGCAGGGGGCTATGGCTACACCTTC.

The CDR3 DNA reads TGTGCCACCAGCAGAGAAGGAGGGGACGAGCAGTACTTC. Translated: CATSREGGDEQYF. The chain joins TRBV15 to TRBJ2-7, with D perhaps matching TRBD2 (6 bases). Germline V gene sequence: CDR1 LNHNV, CDR2 YYDKDF (reference sequence). The CDR3 covers 13 residues. V was clipped by 0 bases and J by 5 bases, with 8 bases between them. The complete variable domain, with remaining parts taken from reference TRBV15 and TRBJ2-7, reads DAMVIQNPRYQVTQFGKPVTLSCSQTLNHNVMYWYQQKSSQAPKLLFHYYDKDFNNEADTPDNFQSRRPNTSFCFLDIRSPGLGDTAMYLCATSREGGDEQYFGPGTRLTVT.

The chain's CDR3 is CASRRPKGGYTGELFF. CDR3 bases: TGTGCCAGCAGGCGCCCCAAGGGAGGCTACACCGGGGAGCTGTTTTTT. The V and J genes are TRBV2 and TRBJ2-2, with a weak D call TRBD2 (6 bases). The germline gives CDR1 SNHLY, CDR2 FYNNEI. CDR3 length: 16 amino acids. V lost 6 bases, J lost 3 bases, and 17 bases lay in between.